The next 12 T cell receptor beta chains were all read from a single sample in a study of low-dose radiotherapy and immunotherapy resistance in tumors (dated by TCRdb to between 2022 and 2023). Sequencing instrument: Illumina HiSeq 2500. A roughly 20-cycle PCR with Phusion amplified the TCRs, pairing a constant-region primer with the adapter that was attached to the V primers. The public reads were run again by TCRdb, first through fastp at Q25 and then through MiXCR, and only productive beta chains were kept. CDR3 protein sequences are deduplicated, and each keeps its most common genes and DNA. This sample has 50,000 or so distinct CDR3 sequences in its table, and approximately 35% of those were observed once. In total, the top ten clones hold 8% to 10% of the sample. What the time point label conveys for this sample: after trial treatment. What the treatment or condition label conveys for this sample: LDRT plus nivolumab, ipilimumab, low-dose cyclophosphamide and aspirin (RACIN trial).

The sequences come from PBMCs, collected after low-dose radiotherapy plus immunotherapy. Receptor source: a male donor with rectosigmoid adenocarcinoma.

The V and J genes are TRBV5-1 and TRBJ2-5; D is unresolved. V was trimmed by 4 bases and J by 5 bases, leaving 9 bases between them. Looked up from germline, CDR1 is SGHRS and CDR2 is YFSETQ. The CDR3 runs to 12 residues. CDR3 loop: CASSRHLETQYF. The CDR3 bases are TGCGCCAGCAGCCGCCATTTGGAGACCCAGTACTTC.

This clonotype was counted between two and nine times. The CDR3: CASAFGETGANVLTF. Written as DNA, the CDR3 is TGTGCCAGCGCGTTCGGGGAAACTGGGGCCAACGTCCTGACTTTC. V gene TRBV5-4 combines with J gene TRBJ2-6; weak D call: TRBD2 (5 bases). Trimming left V 7 bases short and J 2 bases short, with 13 bases between. There are 15 residues in the CDR3. The V gene's germline CDR1 is SGHNT and CDR2 YYREEE (reference sequence). Together with reference TRBV5-4 and TRBJ2-6, the CDR3 gives the full variable domain: ETGVTQSPTHLIKTRGQQVTLRCSSQSGHNTVSWYQQALGQGPQFIFQYYREEENGRGNFPPRFSGLQFPNYSSELNVNALELDDSALYLCASAFGETGANVLTFGAGSRLTVL.

This chain joins TRBV6-2 or TRBV6-3 and TRBJ1-1; D unclear. Germline-derived CDR1 and CDR2 are MNHEY and SVGEGT. Trimming took 10 bases from V and 0 from J, leaving 18 bases between them. The CDR3 has 15 amino acids. The CDR3 sequence is CAIGPRTQMNTEAFF. The CDR3 coding sequence is TGTGCCATTGGGCCCCGGACTCAGATGAACACTGAAGCTTTCTTT.

On this clonotype itself: With only one base between it and a far larger clone, this is likely a read error. The chain recombines TRBV6-6 with TRBJ2-7, with D tentatively TRBD1 or TRBD2 (5 bases each). V gave up 5 bases and J gave up 2 bases, with 13 bases separating them. CDR3 size: 14 residues. Looked up from germline, CDR1 is MNHNY and CDR2 is SVGAGI (reference sequence). The chain's CDR3 is CASSKEGRTYEQYF. The CDR3 region has the DNA TGTGCCAGCAGTAAAGAGGGACGGACCTACGAGCAGTACTTC.

This clonotype occurred a few times. A read error is the likely source, as a far larger clone sits one nucleotide away. The J gene is TRBJ2-7, the V gene TRBV10-3; unclear D gene. This CDR3 has 12 amino acids. Germline V gene sequence: CDR1 ENHRY, CDR2 SYGVKD. Trimming pared 5 bases from V and 7 bases from J, leaving 12 bases between. CDR3 bases: TGTGCCATCAGTCCGTGGTACAATGAGCAGTACTTC. Residues: CAISPWYNEQYF.

The sample holds many counts of this clonotype. This sequence joins TRBV7-3 and TRBJ2-3; TRBD1 agrees at 9 bases. This CDR3 region has 15 residues. CDR1 and CDR2 from the germline V gene are SGHTA and FQGTGA. The V gene end was trimmed by 4 bases and the J gene end by 1 base; junction bases not matched to a gene: 3. DNA for the CDR3: TGTGCCAGCAGCTCGGGACAGGGAGGCACAGATACGCAGTATTTT. Translated: CASSSGQGGTDTQYF. The entire variable domain, with the rest obtained from reference TRBV7-3 and TRBJ2-3, is as follows: GAGVSQTPSNKVTEKGKYVELRCDPISGHTALYWYRQSLGQGPEFLIYFQGTGAADDSGLPNDRFFAVRPEGSVSTLKIQRTERGDSAVYLCASSSGQGGTDTQYFGPGTRLTVL.

The chain has TRBV7-2 and TRBJ1-2; 9 bases are shared with TRBD1. CDR1 is SGHTA, CDR2 FQGNSA, per germline. Trimming removed 3 bases from V and 7 bases from J; junction bases left unmatched: 3. The CDR3 covers 13 residues. This chain's CDR3 is CASSFRTGVGYTF. The CDR3 DNA is TGTGCCAGCAGCTTCAGGACAGGGGTTGGCTACACCTTC.

This clonotype was observed at least ten times. The chain recombines TRBV11-2 with TRBJ1-6; the match to TRBD1 covers 9 bases. There are 19 residues in the CDR3. Germline V lookup: CDR1 SGHAT, CDR2 FQNNGV. Unmatched junction bases numbered 8, after V lost 2 bases and J lost 0 bases. The CDR3 DNA is TGTGCCAGCAGCTTATGGTCTGACAGGGGGAACTCCTATAATTCACCCCTCCACTTT. This translates into CASSLWSDRGNSYNSPLHF.

The sample holds one count of this clonotype. The gene calls are TRBV5-6 and TRBJ2-3; possibly TRBD1 or TRBD2 for D (6 bases each). CDR1 is SGHDT, CDR2 YYEEEE, per germline. Between the trimmed V and J ends, which lost 1 base and 5 bases, there was a span of 14 bases. This CDR3 is 15 amino acids long. CDR3 coding DNA: TGTGCCAGCAGCTTGATGAGGGGGGCCGGAGATACGCAGTATTTT. Translating gives CASSLMRGAGDTQYF. The complete variable domain, with remaining parts taken from reference TRBV5-6 and TRBJ2-3, reads DAGVTQSPTHLIKTRGQQVTLRCSPKSGHDTVSWYQQALGQGPQFIFQYYEEEERQRGNFPDRFSGHQFPNYSSELNVNALLLGDSALYLCASSLMRGAGDTQYFGPGTRLTVL.

By proportion, this clonotype is medium-sized. The V gene is TRBV28, the J gene TRBJ1-1, with D uncertain. The CDR3 extends over 15 amino acids. Germline loops: CDR1 MDHEN, CDR2 SYDVKM. The V and J ends lost 7 bases and 5 bases respectively, with 20 bases between them. CDR3 region: CASTPGKGVGTEAFF. The CDR3 DNA follows: TGTGCCAGCACCCCCGGCAAGGGCGTTGGGACTGAAGCTTTCTTT.

This clonotype appeared a few times. The chain combines TRBV29-1 with TRBJ2-7; no clear D gene. The germline gives CDR1 SQVTM, CDR2 ANQGSEA. This CDR3 is built from 15 residues. Deletions cut 0 bases from V and 1 base from J, with 13 bases between. CDR3 amino acids: CSVEDGKGESYEQYF. DNA of the CDR3: TGCAGCGTTGAAGATGGAAAGGGTGAGTCCTACGAGCAGTACTTC.

This rearrangement joins TRBV29-1 to TRBJ2-7, with D possibly called TRBD1 or TRBD2 (6 bases each). With 1 base removed from V and 6 bases from J, the gap between germline ends came to 16 bases. Germline V gene lookup returns CDR1 SQVTM and CDR2 ANQGSEA. The CDR3 spans 14 residues. CDR3 sequence (DNA): TGCAGCGTTGAAGGGATTGGGGGGCGACTCGAGCAGTACTTC. Its translation: CSVEGIGGRLEQYF.